This T cell receptor beta chain stems from a study of blood T cell repertoires in COVID-19. Across the study: Acute and convalescent COVID-19 samples came from the United States, Italy and Spain. The analysed material was cDNA or gDNA that came from T cells, B-cell-depleted T cells, or PBMCs.

The V and J ends lost 3 bases and 9 bases respectively, with 11 bases between them. The CDR3 has 12 residues. CDR1 and CDR2 (germline): SEHNR, FQNEAQ (reference sequence). Original analysis: Amplification of reference gene primers was used by the study to estimate nucleated cell counts. Here immunoSEQ multiplex PCR was the method, and the copy in TCRdb shows in-frame clones only, minus some. V, J and clone size are taken as reported in that table, and D and trimming were inferred from the DNA itself. The sample lists around 300,000 clones; more than 80% were seen once. Material for sequencing was peripheral blood. The rearrangement uses TRBV7-9 and TRBJ2-5, with D unclear. This receptor was identified in a woman in her 30s with active or convalescent COVID-19. The CDR3: CASSLGDSAQYF. The CDR3 DNA is TGTGCCAGCAGCTTGGGCGATTCAGCCCAGTACTTC.